The 5 T cell receptor beta chains below come from one sample, sequenced in a study of T-cell reconstitution after alpha-beta-depleted transplantation in children. Library preparation (for TCRbeta) was performed with unique molecular identifiers. TCRdb called the PCR reads again in MiXCR, with one record for every CDR3 protein. Of approximately 490,000 distinct CDR3 sequences listed, approximately 13% are singletons. The sequencing used PBMCs from the stem cell graft donor, collected from the stem cell graft. These receptors were collected from a human donor who donated a stem cell graft to a child with combined immunodeficiency.

This clonotype has a count of ten or more. This sequence joins TRBV29-1 and TRBJ2-1, with D possibly matching TRBD2 (5 bases). From germline, CDR1 is SQVTM and CDR2 ANQGSEA. V lost 7 bases to trimming and J lost 4 bases, with 17 bases between them. The CDR3 is 14 residues long. The CDR3 nucleotides are TGCAGCGCCCCACTAGGCCCCCTATACAATGAGCAGTTCTTC. As protein: CSAPLGPLYNEQFF.

This clonotype was observed a handful of times. The chain links TRBV7-9 to TRBJ1-1; D is unclear. V was clipped by 5 bases and J by 7 bases, with 11 bases between them. The CDR3 runs to 12 residues. Germline values: CDR1 SEHNR, CDR2 FQNEAQ (reference sequence). For the CDR3, the DNA is TGTGCCAGCAGCCACACGGACTTTGAAGCTTTCTTT. This translates into CASSHTDFEAFF.

This clonotype was counted between two and nine times. The chain employs TRBV7-7 and TRBJ2-2; TRBD2 matches 11 bases. V was pared by 4 bases and J by 2 bases, with 9 bases of the junction left unmatched. Germline CDR1 is SSHAT and CDR2 is FNYEAQ (reference sequence). The CDR3 sequence is 18 residues long. CDR3 sequence: CASSSTLTSGINTGELFF. CDR3 coding DNA: TGTGCCAGCAGCTCAACCCTGACTAGCGGGATAAACACCGGGGAGCTGTTTTTT. Full variable domain (remainder filled in from reference TRBV7-7 and TRBJ2-2): GAGVSQSPRYKVTKRGQDVTLRCDPISSHATLYWYQQALGQGPEFLTYFNYEAQPDKSGLPSDRFSAERPEGSISTLTIQRTEQRDSAMYRCASSSTLTSGINTGELFFGEGSRLTVL.

This clonotype has more than one count but fewer than ten. This chain uses TRBV12-3 or TRBV12-4 with TRBJ2-4, with TRBD1 matching 11 bases. After removal of 6 bases from V and 0 bases from J, the junction contained 10 bases not matched to a gene. The CDR3 has 18 amino acids. CDR3: CASRSGTGGPIAKNIQYF. CDR3 DNA: TGTGCCAGCAGGTCCGGGACAGGGGGTCCCATAGCCAAAAACATTCAGTACTTC.

In this sample, this clonotype turned up a few times. The J gene is TRBJ2-4, the V gene TRBV5-6; 11 nucleotides match TRBD2. The germline V gene has CDR1 SGHDT and CDR2 YYEEEE. V lost 4 bases and J lost 8; bases outside the gene matches: 5. This CDR3 is 14 amino acids long. The CDR3 spells CASSPPGLADIQYF. CDR3 nucleotide sequence: TGTGCCAGCAGCCCACCGGGACTAGCGGACATTCAGTACTTC.